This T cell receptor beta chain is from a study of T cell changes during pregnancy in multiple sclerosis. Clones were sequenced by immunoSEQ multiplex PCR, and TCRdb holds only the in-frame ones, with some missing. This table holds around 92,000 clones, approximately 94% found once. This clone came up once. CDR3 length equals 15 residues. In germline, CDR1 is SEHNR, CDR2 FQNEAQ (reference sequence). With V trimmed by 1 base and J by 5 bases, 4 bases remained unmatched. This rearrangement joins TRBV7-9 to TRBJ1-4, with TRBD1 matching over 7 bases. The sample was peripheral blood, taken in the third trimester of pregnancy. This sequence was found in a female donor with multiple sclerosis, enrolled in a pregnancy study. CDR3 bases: TGTGCCAGCAGCTTAGGGGTGACAGGGAATGAAAAACTGTTTTTT. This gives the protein CASSLGVTGNEKLFF. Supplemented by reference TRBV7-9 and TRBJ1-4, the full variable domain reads DTGVSQNPRHKITKRGQNVTFRCDPISEHNRLYWYRQTLGQGPEFLTYFQNEAQLEKSRLLSDRFSAERPKGSFSTLEIQRTEQGDSAMYLCASSLGVTGNEKLFFGSGTQLSVL.